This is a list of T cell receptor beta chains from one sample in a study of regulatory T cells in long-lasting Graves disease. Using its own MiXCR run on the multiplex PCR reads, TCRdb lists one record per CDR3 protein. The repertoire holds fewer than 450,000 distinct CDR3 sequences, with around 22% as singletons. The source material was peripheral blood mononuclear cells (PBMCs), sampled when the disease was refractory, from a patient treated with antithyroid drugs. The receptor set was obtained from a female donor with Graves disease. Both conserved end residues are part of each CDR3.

CSIWPQGKTEAFF TRBJ1-1 TRBV29-1 13
CASSSRRLAGGWVDIQYF TRBJ2-4 TRBV12-3/TRBV12-4 18
CASRPRSGQETQYF TRBJ2-5 TRBV2 14
CASSLSPATGFNSGYTF TRBJ1-2 TRBV5-5 17
CASSLSDRGDNTEAFF TRBJ1-1 TRBV5-1 16
CATSREAQASGSHSYEQYF TRBJ2-7 TRBV15 19
CASSLRQAALDTQYF TRBJ2-3 TRBV7-3 15
CASSTYPTGESGYTF TRBJ1-2 TRBV18 15
CASSQDIPGGNTEAFF TRBJ1-1 TRBV3-1 16
CASSYSRRGGNQPQHF TRBJ1-5 TRBV6-2/TRBV6-3 16
CASSRGIGETQYF TRBJ2-5 TRBV7-3 13
CASSPRLAVLDTQYF TRBJ2-3 TRBV28 15
CASKVVQTGNSGANVLTF TRBJ2-6 TRBV28 18
CATSEETGFPGELFF TRBJ2-2 TRBV24-1 15
CASSELDGSFSYEQYF TRBJ2-7 TRBV25-1 16
CASSFSAQGISYEQYF TRBJ2-7 TRBV28 16
CASSFTTGERSYNEQFF TRBJ2-1 TRBV27 17
CASSPYRTSSSYNEQFF TRBJ2-1 TRBV7-9 17
CASTLKGQQYF TRBJ2-3 TRBV19 11
CASSNINYGYTF TRBJ1-2 TRBV28 12
CASSPRTRAEQYF TRBJ2-7 TRBV18 13
CAIGGGGNEKLFF TRBJ1-4 TRBV10-3 13
CATSSLNSPLHF TRBJ1-6 TRBV15 12
CASSPTGTGHYEQYF TRBJ2-7 TRBV28 15
CASSLRGASKNIQYF TRBJ2-4 TRBV28 15
CATSEGGEQFF TRBJ2-1 TRBV24-1 11
CASRPGGSSYNEQFF TRBJ2-1 TRBV2 15
CASSPAPNYEQYF TRBJ2-7 TRBV12-3/TRBV12-4 13
CASSLMASGSTEQYF TRBJ2-7 TRBV7-2 15
CASSIRGLHEKLFF TRBJ1-4 TRBV19 14
CASKNQGASQPQHF TRBJ1-5 TRBV2 14
CSVGTSGSLDEQYF TRBJ2-7 TRBV29-1 14
CSAGGSTGNTIYF TRBJ1-3 TRBV20-1 13
CASSLNSENTEAFF TRBJ1-1 TRBV4-1 14
CASRKQGIGFEQYF TRBJ2-7 TRBV28 14
CACAGNTEAFF TRBJ1-1 TRBV30 11
CFLMNTEAFF TRBJ1-1 TRBV29-1 10
CASSQGVARQTKETQYF TRBJ2-5 TRBV4-1 17
CSAETSGSYEQYF TRBJ2-7 TRBV20-1 13
CASKVASANTEAFF TRBJ1-1 TRBV19 14
CASSLRSSGSGKDTQYF TRBJ2-3 TRBV27 17
CSVEDSGQGNFPGANVLTF TRBJ2-6 TRBV29-1 19
CSARPPPPRQKTQYF TRBJ2-5 TRBV20-1 15
CASSFFPTHSVTGETQYF TRBJ2-5 TRBV28 18
CASGLVQGGGGELFF TRBJ2-2 TRBV12-5 15
CASSFRSPRTSSYEQYF TRBJ2-7 TRBV12-3/TRBV12-4 17
CASSWRAGGLFF TRBJ2-2 TRBV11-1 12
CASSRTGTVNTEAFF TRBJ1-1 TRBV5-1 15
CASSSQVNQPQHF TRBJ1-5 TRBV12-3/TRBV12-4 13